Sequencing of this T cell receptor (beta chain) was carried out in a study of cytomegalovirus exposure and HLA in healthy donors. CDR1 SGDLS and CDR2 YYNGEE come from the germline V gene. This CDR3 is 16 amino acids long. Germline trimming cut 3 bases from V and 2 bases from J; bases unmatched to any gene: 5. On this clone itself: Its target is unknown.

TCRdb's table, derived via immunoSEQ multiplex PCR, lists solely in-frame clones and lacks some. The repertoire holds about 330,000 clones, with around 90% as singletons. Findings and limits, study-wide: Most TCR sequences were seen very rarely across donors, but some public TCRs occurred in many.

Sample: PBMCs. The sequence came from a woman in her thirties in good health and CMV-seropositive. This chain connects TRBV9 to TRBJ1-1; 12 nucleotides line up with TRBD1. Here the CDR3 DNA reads TGTGCCAGCAGCGCCACGGGACAGGGGGCAAACACTGAAGCTTTCTTT. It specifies CASSATGQGANTEAFF. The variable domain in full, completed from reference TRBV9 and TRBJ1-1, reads DSGVTQTPKHLITATGQRVTLRCSPRSGDLSVYWYQQSLDQGLQFLIQYYNGEERAKGNILERFSAQQFPDLHSELNLSSLELGDSALYFCASSATGQGANTEAFFGQGTRLTVV.